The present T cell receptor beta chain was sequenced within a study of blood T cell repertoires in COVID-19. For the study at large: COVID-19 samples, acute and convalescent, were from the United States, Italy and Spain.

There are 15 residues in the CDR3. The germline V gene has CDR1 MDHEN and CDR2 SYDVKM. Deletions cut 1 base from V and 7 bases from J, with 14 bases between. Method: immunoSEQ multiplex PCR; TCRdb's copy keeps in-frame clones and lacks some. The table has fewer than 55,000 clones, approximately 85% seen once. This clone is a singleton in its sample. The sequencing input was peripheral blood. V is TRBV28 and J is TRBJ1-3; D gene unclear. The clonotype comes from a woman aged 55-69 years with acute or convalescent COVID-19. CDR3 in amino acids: CASSLSPLSSNTIYF. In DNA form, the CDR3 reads TGTGCCAGCAGTTTATCTCCATTGAGTTCGAACACCATATATTTT.